This T cell receptor (beta chain) originates from a study of CD8 T cells in ankylosing spondylitis. There are a few counts of this clonotype. The antigen remains undetermined. For TCR beta, libraries came from quantitative 5'-RACE with molecular barcodes. TCRdb redid the calling of the 5' RACE reads with MiXCR, one entry per CDR3 protein. The table has more than 600,000 distinct CDR3 sequences, over 15% seen once. Overall study findings and caveats: One TCR beta motif, made up of under ten highly homologous variants, appeared characteristic of ankylosing spondylitis blood.

With 0 bases removed from V and 6 bases from J, the gap between germline ends came to 7 bases. The germline gives CDR1 LGHNA, CDR2 YSLEER. The CDR3 consists of 13 residues. The chain employs TRBV4-3 and TRBJ2-3; D gene ambiguous. The receptor's source is a male donor with ankylosing spondylitis. Sequenced: blood, either unsorted or a sorted T cell fraction (not recorded which). The CDR3 sequence is CASSQENLDTQYF. In nucleotides, the CDR3 is TGCGCCAGCAGCCAAGAAAATTTGGATACGCAGTATTTT.